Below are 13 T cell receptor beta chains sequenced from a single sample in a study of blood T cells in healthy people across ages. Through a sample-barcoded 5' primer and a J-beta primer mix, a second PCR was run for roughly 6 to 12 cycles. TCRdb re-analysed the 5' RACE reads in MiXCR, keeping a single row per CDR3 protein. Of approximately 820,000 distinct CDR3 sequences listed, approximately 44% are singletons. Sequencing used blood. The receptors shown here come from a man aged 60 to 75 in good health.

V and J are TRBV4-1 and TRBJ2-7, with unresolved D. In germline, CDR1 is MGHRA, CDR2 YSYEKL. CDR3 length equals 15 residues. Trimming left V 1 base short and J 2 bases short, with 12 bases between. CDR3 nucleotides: TGCGCCAGCAGCCAAGTAAGTGGGGTTACCTACGAGCAGTACTTC. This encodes CASSQVSGVTYEQYF.

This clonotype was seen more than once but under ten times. The CDR3 loop is CASSQRGETQETQYF. CDR3 nucleotide sequence: TGTGCCAGCAGCCAGAGGGGTGAGACACAAGAGACCCAGTACTTC. The V call is TRBV7-2, the J call TRBJ2-5; D assignment may be TRBD1 or TRBD2 (5 bases each). CDR1 is SGHTA, CDR2 FQGNSA, per germline. The CDR3 loop spans 15 amino acids. The V and J ends lost 5 bases and 2 bases respectively, with 15 bases between them.

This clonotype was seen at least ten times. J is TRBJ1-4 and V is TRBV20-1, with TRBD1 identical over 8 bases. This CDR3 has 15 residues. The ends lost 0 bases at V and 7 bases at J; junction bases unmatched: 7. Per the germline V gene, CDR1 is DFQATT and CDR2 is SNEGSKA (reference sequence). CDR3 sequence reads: CSARDSRQGIEKLFF. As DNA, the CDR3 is TGCAGTGCTAGAGATAGTAGACAGGGGATTGAAAAACTGTTTTTT.

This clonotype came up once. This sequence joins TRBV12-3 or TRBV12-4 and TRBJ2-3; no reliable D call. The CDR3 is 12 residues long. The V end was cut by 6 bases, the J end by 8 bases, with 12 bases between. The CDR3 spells CASRLKPATQYF. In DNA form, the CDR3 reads TGTGCCAGCAGGTTGAAACCTGCTACGCAGTATTTT.

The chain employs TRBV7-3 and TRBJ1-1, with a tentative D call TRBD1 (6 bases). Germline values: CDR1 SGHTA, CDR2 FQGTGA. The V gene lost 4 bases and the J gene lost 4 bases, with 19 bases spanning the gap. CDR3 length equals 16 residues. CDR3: CASSSSGVGGGTEAFF. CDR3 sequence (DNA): TGTGCCAGCAGCTCGTCGGGGGTGGGGGGCGGCACTGAAGCTTTCTTT.

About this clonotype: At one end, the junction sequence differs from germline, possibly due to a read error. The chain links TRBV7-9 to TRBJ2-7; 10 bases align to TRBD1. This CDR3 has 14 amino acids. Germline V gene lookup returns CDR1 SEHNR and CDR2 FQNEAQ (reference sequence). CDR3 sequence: CASSSTGGSYGQYF. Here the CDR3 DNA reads TGTGCCAGCAGCTCGACAGGGGGCTCCTACGGGCAGTACTTC. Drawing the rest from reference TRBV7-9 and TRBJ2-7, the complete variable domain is DTGVSQNPRHKITKRGQNVTFRCDPISEHNRLYWYRQTLGQGPEFLTYFQNEAQLEKSRLLSDRFSAERPKGSFSTLEIQRTEQGDSAMYLCASSSTGGSYGQYFGPGTRLTVT.

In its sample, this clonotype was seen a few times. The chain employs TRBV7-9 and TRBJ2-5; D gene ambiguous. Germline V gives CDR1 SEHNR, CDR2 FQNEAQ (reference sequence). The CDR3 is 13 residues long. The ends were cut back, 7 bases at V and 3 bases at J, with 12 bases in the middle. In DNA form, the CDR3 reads TGTGCCAGCATGGTTCCAGGCAAAGAGACCCAGTACTTC. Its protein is CASMVPGKETQYF.

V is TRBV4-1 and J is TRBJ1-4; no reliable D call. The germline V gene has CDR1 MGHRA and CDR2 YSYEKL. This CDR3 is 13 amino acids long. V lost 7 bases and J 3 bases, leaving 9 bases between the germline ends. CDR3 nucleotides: TGCGCCAGCACGATGGGATCTAATGAAAAACTGTTTTTT. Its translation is CASTMGSNEKLFF.

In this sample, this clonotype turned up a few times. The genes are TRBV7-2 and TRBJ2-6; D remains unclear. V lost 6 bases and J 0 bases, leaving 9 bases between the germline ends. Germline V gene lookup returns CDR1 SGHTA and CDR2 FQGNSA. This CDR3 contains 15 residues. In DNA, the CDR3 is TGTGCCAGCAGTAGGGCTAGCTCTGGGGCCAACGTCCTGACTTTC. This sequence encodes CASSRASSGANVLTF.

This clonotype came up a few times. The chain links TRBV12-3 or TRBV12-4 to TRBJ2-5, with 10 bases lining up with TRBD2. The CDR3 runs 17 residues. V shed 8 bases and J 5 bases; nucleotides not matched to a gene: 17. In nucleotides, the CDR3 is TGTGCCAGCGGTCTTGGGGGGACTAGCGATTTGCGGGAGACCCAGTACTTC. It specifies CASGLGGTSDLRETQYF.

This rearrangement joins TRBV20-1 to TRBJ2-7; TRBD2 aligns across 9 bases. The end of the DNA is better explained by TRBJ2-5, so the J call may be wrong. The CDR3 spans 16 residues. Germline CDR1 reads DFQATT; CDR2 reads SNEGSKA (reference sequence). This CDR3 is CSARPAGGRLIKTQYF. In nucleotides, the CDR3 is TGCAGTGCTAGACCCGCGGGGGGGCGACTCATTAAGACCCAGTACTTC.

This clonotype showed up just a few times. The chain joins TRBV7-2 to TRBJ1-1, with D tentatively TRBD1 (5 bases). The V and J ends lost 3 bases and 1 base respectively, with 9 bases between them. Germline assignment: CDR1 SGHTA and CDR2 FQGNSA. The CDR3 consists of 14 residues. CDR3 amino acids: CASSFRGPNTEAFF. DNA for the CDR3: TGTGCCAGCAGCTTCCGGGGACCGAACACTGAAGCTTTCTTT.

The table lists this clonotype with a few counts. The chain's CDR3 is CASSQESQGASNGYTF. CDR3 bases: TGCGCCAGCAGCCAAGAATCCCAGGGGGCATCGAATGGCTACACCTTC. The chain recombines TRBV4-3 with TRBJ1-2; 8 nucleotides align to TRBD1. The CDR3 consists of 16 residues. CDR1 and CDR2 from the germline V gene are LGHNA and YSLEER. Unmatched junction bases numbered 9, after V lost 0 bases and J lost 6 bases.